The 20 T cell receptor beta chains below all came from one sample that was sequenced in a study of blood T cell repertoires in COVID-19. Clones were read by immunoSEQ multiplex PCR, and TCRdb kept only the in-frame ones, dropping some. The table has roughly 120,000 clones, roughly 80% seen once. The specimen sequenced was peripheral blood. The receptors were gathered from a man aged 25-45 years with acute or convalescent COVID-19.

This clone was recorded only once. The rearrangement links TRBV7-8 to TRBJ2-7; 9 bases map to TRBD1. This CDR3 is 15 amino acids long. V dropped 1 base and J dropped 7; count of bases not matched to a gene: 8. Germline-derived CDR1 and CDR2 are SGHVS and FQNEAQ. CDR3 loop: CASSLVGLQGAEQYV. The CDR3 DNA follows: TGTGCCAGCAGCTTAGTTGGACTACAGGGGGCAGAGCAGTACGTC.

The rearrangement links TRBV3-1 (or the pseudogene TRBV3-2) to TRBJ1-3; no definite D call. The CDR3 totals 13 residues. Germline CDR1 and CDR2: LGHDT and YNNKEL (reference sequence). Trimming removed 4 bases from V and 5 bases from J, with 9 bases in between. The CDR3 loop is CASSPPGRNTIYF. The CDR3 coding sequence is TGTGCCAGCAGCCCCCCGGGGAGAAACACCATATATTTT.

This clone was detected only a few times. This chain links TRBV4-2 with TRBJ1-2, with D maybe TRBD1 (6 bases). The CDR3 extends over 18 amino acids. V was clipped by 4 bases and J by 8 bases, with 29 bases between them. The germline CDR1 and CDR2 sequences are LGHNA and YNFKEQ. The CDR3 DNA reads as TGTGCCAGCAGCCCACGGGGGGCAGCCCTACTTACTCTGGGGGGCTACACCTTC. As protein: CASSPRGAALLTLGGYTF.

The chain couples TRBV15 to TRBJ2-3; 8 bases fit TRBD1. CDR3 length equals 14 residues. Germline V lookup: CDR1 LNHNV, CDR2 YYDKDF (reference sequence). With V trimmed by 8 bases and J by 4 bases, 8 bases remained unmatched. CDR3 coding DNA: TGTGCCACCCGGGACAGGTTCTTGGCAGATACGCAGTATTTT. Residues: CATRDRFLADTQYF.

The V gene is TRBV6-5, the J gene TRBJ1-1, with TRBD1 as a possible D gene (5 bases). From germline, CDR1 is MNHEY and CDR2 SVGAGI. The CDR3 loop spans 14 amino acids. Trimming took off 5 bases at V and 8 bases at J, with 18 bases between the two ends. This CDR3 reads CASSQKLRGWEAFF. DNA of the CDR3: TGTGCCAGCAGTCAGAAGCTGCGGGGGTGGGAAGCTTTCTTT.

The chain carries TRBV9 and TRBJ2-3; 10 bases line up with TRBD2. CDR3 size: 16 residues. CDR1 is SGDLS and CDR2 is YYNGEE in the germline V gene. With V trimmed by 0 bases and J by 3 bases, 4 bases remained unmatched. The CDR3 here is CASSVGGLARTDTQYF. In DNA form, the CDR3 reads TGTGCCAGCAGCGTAGGGGGACTAGCGAGAACAGATACGCAGTATTTT.

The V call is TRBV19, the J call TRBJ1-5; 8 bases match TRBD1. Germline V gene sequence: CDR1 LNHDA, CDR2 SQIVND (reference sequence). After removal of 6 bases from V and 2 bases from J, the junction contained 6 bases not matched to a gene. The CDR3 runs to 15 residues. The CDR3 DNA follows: TGTGCCAGTAGAAAGGACAGGGTTGGCAATCAGCCCCAGCATTTT. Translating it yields CASRKDRVGNQPQHF.

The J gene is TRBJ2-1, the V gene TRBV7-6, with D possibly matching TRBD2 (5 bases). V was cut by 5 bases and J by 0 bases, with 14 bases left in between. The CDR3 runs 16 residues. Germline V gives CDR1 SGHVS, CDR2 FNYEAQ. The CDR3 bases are TGTGCCAGCAGCCTCACCAGCGGAGACTCCTACAATGAGCAGTTCTTC. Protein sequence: CASSLTSGDSYNEQFF.

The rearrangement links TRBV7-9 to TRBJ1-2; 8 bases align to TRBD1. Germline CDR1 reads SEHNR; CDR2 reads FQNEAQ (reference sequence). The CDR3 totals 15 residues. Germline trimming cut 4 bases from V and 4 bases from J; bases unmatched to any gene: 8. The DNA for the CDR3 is TGTGCCAGCAGCTCCGGACAGGGTCCTATCTATGGCTACACCTTC. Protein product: CASSSGQGPIYGYTF.

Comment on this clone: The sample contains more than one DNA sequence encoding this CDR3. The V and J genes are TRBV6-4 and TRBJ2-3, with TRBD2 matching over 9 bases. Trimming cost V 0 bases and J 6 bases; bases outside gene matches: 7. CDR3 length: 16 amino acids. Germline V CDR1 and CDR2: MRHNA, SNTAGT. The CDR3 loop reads CASSDSGGGAADTQYF. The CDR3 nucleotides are TGTGCCAGCAGTGACTCCGGCGGGGGGGCCGCCGATACGCAGTATTTT.

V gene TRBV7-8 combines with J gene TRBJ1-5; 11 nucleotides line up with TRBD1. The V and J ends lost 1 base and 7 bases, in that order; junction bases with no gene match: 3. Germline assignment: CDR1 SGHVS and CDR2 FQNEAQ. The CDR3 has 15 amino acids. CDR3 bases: TGTGCCAGCAGCTTAGGGGACAGGGGGAGGCAGCCCCAGCATTTT. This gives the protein CASSLGDRGRQPQHF.

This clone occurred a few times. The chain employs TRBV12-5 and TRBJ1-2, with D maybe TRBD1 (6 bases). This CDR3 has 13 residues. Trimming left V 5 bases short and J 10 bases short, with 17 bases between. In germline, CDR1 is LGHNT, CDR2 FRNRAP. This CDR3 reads CASGPQGMLFYTF. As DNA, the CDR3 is TGTGCTAGTGGTCCCCAGGGGATGTTGTTCTACACCTTC.

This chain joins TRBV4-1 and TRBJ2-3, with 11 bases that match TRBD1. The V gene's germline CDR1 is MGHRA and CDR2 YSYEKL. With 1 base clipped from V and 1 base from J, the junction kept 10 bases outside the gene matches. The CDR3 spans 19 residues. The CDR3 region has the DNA TGCGCCAGCAGCCAAGGTTTGGACAGGGGGCGATGGGGCACAGATACGCAGTATTTT. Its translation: CASSQGLDRGRWGTDTQYF.

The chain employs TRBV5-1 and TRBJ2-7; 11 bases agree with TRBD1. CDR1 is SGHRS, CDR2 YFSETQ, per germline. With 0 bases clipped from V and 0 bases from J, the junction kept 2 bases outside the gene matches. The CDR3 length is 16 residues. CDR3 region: CASSLDGTGGSYEQYV. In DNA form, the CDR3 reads TGCGCCAGCAGCTTGGACGGGACAGGGGGCTCCTACGAGCAGTACGTC.

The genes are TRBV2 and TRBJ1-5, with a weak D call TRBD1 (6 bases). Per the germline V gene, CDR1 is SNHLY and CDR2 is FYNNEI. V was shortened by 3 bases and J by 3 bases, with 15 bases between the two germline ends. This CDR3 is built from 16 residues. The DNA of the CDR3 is TGTGCCAGCAGTGACAGGAGGCAGGGGCCCAATCAGCCCCAGCATTTT. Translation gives CASSDRRQGPNQPQHF.

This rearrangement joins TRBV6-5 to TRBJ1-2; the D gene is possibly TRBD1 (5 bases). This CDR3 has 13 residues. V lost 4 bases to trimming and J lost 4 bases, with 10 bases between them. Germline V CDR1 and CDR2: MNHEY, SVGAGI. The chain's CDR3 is CASSSGPLYGYTF. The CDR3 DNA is TGTGCCAGCAGTTCAGGGCCCCTCTATGGCTACACCTTC.

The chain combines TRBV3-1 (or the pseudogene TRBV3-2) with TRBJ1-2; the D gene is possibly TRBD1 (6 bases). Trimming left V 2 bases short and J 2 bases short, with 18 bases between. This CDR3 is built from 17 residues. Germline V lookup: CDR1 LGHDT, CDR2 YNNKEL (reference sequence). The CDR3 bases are TGTGCCAGCAGCCAAACCCCCCGGGGGGGCGCGAACTATGGCTACACCTTC. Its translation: CASSQTPRGGANYGYTF.

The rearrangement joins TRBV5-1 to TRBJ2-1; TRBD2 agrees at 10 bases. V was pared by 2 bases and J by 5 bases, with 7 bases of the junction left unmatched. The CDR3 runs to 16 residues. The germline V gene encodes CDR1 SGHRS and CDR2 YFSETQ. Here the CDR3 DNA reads TGCGCCAGCAGCTTTTCTAGCGGGAGATCGAACAATGAGCAGTTCTTC. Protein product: CASSFSSGRSNNEQFF.

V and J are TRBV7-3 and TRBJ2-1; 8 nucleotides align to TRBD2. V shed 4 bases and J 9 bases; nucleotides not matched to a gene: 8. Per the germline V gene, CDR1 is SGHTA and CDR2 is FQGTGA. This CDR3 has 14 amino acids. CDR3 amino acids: CASSSGDSGAEQFF. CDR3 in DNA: TGTGCCAGCAGCTCAGGTGATAGCGGGGCTGAGCAGTTCTTC.

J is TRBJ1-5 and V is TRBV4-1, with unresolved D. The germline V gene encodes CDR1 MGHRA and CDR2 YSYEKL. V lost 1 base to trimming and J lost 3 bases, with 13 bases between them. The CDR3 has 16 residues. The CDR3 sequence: CASSQAPEAANQPQHF. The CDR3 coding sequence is TGCGCCAGCAGCCAAGCCCCCGAGGCCGCCAATCAGCCCCAGCATTTT.